These T cell receptor beta chains were read from a single sample in a study of T cell responses to AZD1222 COVID-19 vaccine. The method was immunoSEQ multiplex PCR; TCRdb's version includes in-frame clones alone and lacks a portion of them. The sample yields about 76,000 clones, about 74% seen once. The sample consisted of peripheral blood, taken 28 days after the second dose of the MenACWY control vaccine. These TCRs come from an adult who received the MenACWY meningococcal vaccine as a control. Both conserved end residues are part of each CDR3. D genes are given only for firm matches. The listing skips clone size in some rows; elsewhere it reads once, few, many or a size class.

TRBD1	TRBJ1-5	TRBV7-2	NA	TGTGCCAGCAGCCAGGACAGGGGTCAGCCCCAGCATTTT	CASSQDRGQPQHF
NA	TRBJ2-1	TRBV5-1	NA	TGCGCCAGCAGCTTAGAACAGGGCAGGAGCAATGAGCAGTTCTTC	CASSLEQGRSNEQFF
NA	TRBJ1-4	TRBV6-5	NA	TGTGCCAGCAGTTACACAGGCTTTAATGAAAAACTGTTTTTT	CASSYTGFNEKLFF
NA	TRBJ2-1	TRBV10-1	NA	TGCGCCAGCAGTGAAGGCAATGAGCAGTTCTTC	CASSEGNEQFF
NA	TRBJ1-6	TRBV7-9	NA	TGTGCCAGCAGCTTAGAGGGTGGGTCACCCCTCCACTTT	CASSLEGGSPLHF
NA	TRBJ1-1	TRBV4-3	NA	TGCGCCAGCAGCCTGGCCATGAACACTGAAGCTTTCTTT	CASSLAMNTEAFF
TRBD2	TRBJ2-1	TRBV7-9	NA	TGTGCCAGCAGCGGGACTAGCGGGACCTCCTACAATGAGCAGTTCTTC	CASSGTSGTSYNEQFF
NA	TRBJ2-3	TRBV5-4	once	TGTGCCAGCAGCTTATCAGGGAGCACAGATACGCAGTATTTT	CASSLSGSTDTQYF
NA	TRBJ1-3	TRBV7-2	NA	TGTGCCAGCAGCTTAATGGGGGGGAGCTCTGGAAACACCATATATTTT	CASSLMGGSSGNTIYF
TRBD1	TRBJ2-1	TRBV5-1	few	TGCGCCAGCAGCCCAGAGGGACAGGGGGCGTACGATGAGCAGTTCTTC	CASSPEGQGAYDEQFF
NA	TRBJ2-5	TRBV18	once	TGTGCCAGCTCACCCCCTATGGGGGGCGCGGAGACCCAGTACTTC	CASSPPMGGAETQYF
NA	TRBJ1-1	TRBV21-1	NA	TGTGCCAGCAGCAAAGGTGGGGGGAACACTGAAGCTTTCTTT	CASSKGGGNTEAFF
TRBD1	TRBJ1-1	TRBV7-9	NA	TGTGCCAGCACCCCGACAGGGGGATTTGGGGACACTGAAGCTTTCTTT	CASTPTGGFGDTEAFF
NA	TRBJ2-7	TRBV28	NA	TGTGCCAGCAGGACCCCCGGCACTAGATACTACGAGCAGTACTTC	CASRTPGTRYYEQYF
NA	TRBJ2-7	TRBV4-1	NA	TGCGCCAGCAGCCAAGAGGCGGCCCTAAGCAACGAGCAGTACTTC	CASSQEAALSNEQYF
TRBD2	TRBJ2-5	TRBV6-5	NA	TGTGCCAGCGGCCCGGGGGGGGGACAAGAGACCCAGTACTTC	CASGPGGGQETQYF
NA	TRBJ1-2	TRBV9	NA	TGTGCCAGCAGCGTTGGGGTTTCGCGGAATGGCTACACCTTC	CASSVGVSRNGYTF
NA	TRBJ2-7	TRBV27	NA	TGTGCCAGCAGTTCCACAGGGAACGCCTACGAGCAGTACTTC	CASSSTGNAYEQYF
TRBD1	TRBJ1-5	TRBV6-1	NA	TGTGCCAGCAGTGAATACAGGGGTTCGGGAAATCAGCCCCAGCATTTT	CASSEYRGSGNQPQHF
NA	TRBJ2-7	TRBV7-9	NA	TGTGCCAGCAGCTCACAGGGAGAACAGTACTTC	CASSSQGEQYF
TRBD1	TRBJ2-7	TRBV11-1	NA	TGTGCCAGCAGCCCAAGGACAGGAAACTACGAGCAGTACTTC	CASSPRTGNYEQYF
TRBD1	TRBJ2-7	TRBV5-1	NA	TGCGCCAGCAGCTGGGGACAGGGAGGCGAGCAGTACTTC	CASSWGQGGEQYF
TRBD2	TRBJ2-1	TRBV28	NA	TGTGCCAGCAGTCCCCGCAGGCGGGAGAGCAATGAGCAGTTCTTC	CASSPRRRESNEQFF
NA	TRBJ2-1	TRBV7-9	once	TGTGCCAGCAGCTCGGGACATAACGACAATGAGCAGTTCTTC	CASSSGHNDNEQFF
NA	TRBJ2-3	TRBV5-4	NA	TGTGCCAGCAGCTTGTTCCAAGGGAGTACGACTAGCACAGATACGCAGTATTTT	CASSLFQGSTTSTDTQYF
TRBD2	TRBJ2-1	TRBV7-6	NA	TGTGCCAGCAGCTTAGTTCCAGCGGGAGTTTCCAATGAGCAGTTCTTC	CASSLVPAGVSNEQFF
TRBD1	TRBJ1-1	TRBV2	NA	TGTGCCAGCAGTTACAGGGGGCCCACTGAAGCTTTCTTT	CASSYRGPTEAFF
NA	TRBJ1-5	TRBV5-6	NA	TGTGCCAGCAGCTGGGGCAATCAGCCCCAGCATTTT	CASSWGNQPQHF